This TCR beta chain was profiled in a study of blood T cell repertoires in COVID-19. Losses at the gene ends were 0 bases for V and 0 bases for J; bases not matched to a gene: 4. Per germline, CDR1 LGHDT and CDR2 YNNKEL (reference sequence). The CDR3 is 18 residues long. Assay: immunoSEQ multiplex PCR; the TCRdb copy retains only in-frame clones and omits some. The sample lists approximately 160,000 clones, around 80% occurring once. In this sample, this clone turned up once. The clonotype originates from a man aged 55 to 70 with active or convalescent COVID-19. Sequencing input: peripheral blood. The chain uses TRBV3-1 (or the pseudogene TRBV3-2) and TRBJ2-6, with 8 bases that match TRBD2. The DNA of the CDR3 is TGTGCCAGCAGCCAAGATGGGACTAGGGCCTCTGGGGCCAACGTCCTGACTTTC. It is translated as CASSQDGTRASGANVLTF.